The 32 T cell receptor beta chains presented below share a single source sample, sequenced in a study of cytomegalovirus exposure and HLA in healthy donors. With 60 Vbeta and 13 Jbeta primers, the PCR was carried out. Method: immunoSEQ multiplex PCR; TCRdb's copy keeps in-frame clones and lacks some. The table records 170,000 or so clones, about 80% of them present only once. The sample was PBMCs. The receptors were sampled from a man under 40 in good health and CMV-seropositive.

This chain joins TRBV30 and TRBJ2-2; 8 bases line up with TRBD2. CDR1 is GTSNPN and CDR2 is SVGIG in the germline V gene (reference sequence). Losses at the gene ends were 8 bases for V and 4 bases for J; bases not matched to a gene: 9. There are 14 residues in the CDR3. The CDR3 region has the DNA TGTGCCATACGAGCGGGAGAGGTCACCGGGGAGCTGTTTTTT. It codes for CAIRAGEVTGELFF. Supplemented by reference TRBV30 and TRBJ2-2, the full variable domain reads SQTIHQWPATLVQPVGSPLSLECTVEGTSNPNLYWYRQAAGRGLQLLFYSVGIGQISSEVPQNLSASRPQDRQFILSSKKLLLSDSGFYLCAIRAGEVTGELFFGEGSRLTVL.

The J gene is TRBJ1-1, the V gene TRBV30, with 7 bases lining up with TRBD1. Germline loops: CDR1 GTSNPN, CDR2 SVGIG (reference sequence). This CDR3 is built from 14 residues. Trimming took 0 bases from V and 4 from J; bases not matched to a gene: 5. The CDR3 is CAWSVSTGSTEAFF. In nucleotides, the CDR3 is TGTGCCTGGAGTGTCTCGACAGGGAGCACTGAAGCTTTCTTT.

The chain is built from TRBV7-2 and TRBJ1-6; TRBD1 matches at 9 bases. Germline V gives CDR1 SGHTA, CDR2 FQGNSA. V lost 0 bases, J lost 9 bases, and 12 bases stayed unmatched. The CDR3 covers 18 residues. CDR3 amino acids: CASSLAPYTGTGRSPLHF. The CDR3 nucleotides read TGTGCCAGCAGCTTAGCGCCTTATACCGGGACAGGGCGTTCACCCCTCCACTTT.

J is TRBJ1-2 and V is TRBV6-5, with D maybe TRBD1 (6 bases). The CDR3 is 14 amino acids. The germline V gene has CDR1 MNHEY and CDR2 SVGAGI. The V end was cut by 2 bases, the J end by 6 bases, with 13 bases between. The CDR3 DNA reads TGTGCCAGCAGTTACCGAGCCAGGGGCCATGGCTACACCTTC. This encodes CASSYRARGHGYTF.

The rearrangement links TRBV5-1 to TRBJ1-1; maybe TRBD1 (5 bases). Per the germline V gene, CDR1 is SGHRS and CDR2 is YFSETQ. The V gene lost 6 bases and the J gene lost 5 bases, with 14 bases spanning the gap. The CDR3 is 13 residues long. The CDR3 region is CASTSGMETEAFF. In DNA, the CDR3 is TGCGCCAGCACTTCAGGGATGGAGACTGAAGCTTTCTTT.

V and J are TRBV7-3 and TRBJ2-1; TRBD2 matches at 13 bases. Trimming cost V 2 bases and J 9 bases; bases outside gene matches: 4. The CDR3 spans 15 residues. Looked up from germline, CDR1 is SGHTA and CDR2 is FQGTGA. The CDR3 DNA reads TGTGCCAGCAGCTTAGGACTAGCGGGAGAGGGTGAGCAGTTCTTC. Its translation is CASSLGLAGEGEQFF.

The chain links TRBV9 to TRBJ2-7, with D tentatively TRBD2 (6 bases). Trimming removed 0 bases at V and 5 bases at J, with 21 bases between. The CDR3 spans 17 residues. Germline V gives CDR1 SGDLS, CDR2 YYNGEE. The CDR3 sequence: CASSVASTSRGQNEQYF. For the CDR3, the DNA is TGTGCCAGCAGCGTAGCGTCGACTAGTCGGGGTCAGAACGAGCAGTACTTC.

This chain links TRBV5-1 with TRBJ1-1; 8 bases are shared with TRBD1. The V segment lost 0 bases and the J segment 10 bases; nucleotides outside the gene matches: 8. CDR3 length equals 14 residues. CDR1 SGHRS and CDR2 YFSETQ come from the germline V gene. CDR3 protein: CASSLDPGGVLAFF. In DNA form, the CDR3 reads TGCGCCAGCAGCTTGGATCCAGGGGGCGTTTTAGCTTTCTTT.

The CDR3 loop reads CASIARGLAGHEQFF. CDR3 bases: TGTGCCAGCATTGCCAGAGGACTAGCGGGGCATGAGCAGTTCTTC. The gene calls are TRBV6-5 and TRBJ2-1; 12 bases match TRBD2. Germline values: CDR1 MNHEY, CDR2 SVGAGI. The CDR3 covers 15 residues. V gave up 7 bases and J gave up 8 bases; unmatched junction bases: 9.

The chain has TRBV19 and TRBJ1-2; TRBD1 matches 7 bases. Germline CDR1 and CDR2: LNHDA and SQIVND (reference sequence). The CDR3 covers 12 residues. V lost 5 bases, J lost 5 bases, and 2 bases stayed unmatched. CDR3 DNA sequence: TGTGCCAGTAGTTTGGGACAGTATGGCTACACCTTC. Its translation: CASSLGQYGYTF.

The chain couples TRBV4-1 to TRBJ1-1, with a possible D match to TRBD1 (5 bases). CDR3 length: 18 amino acids. Looked up from germline, CDR1 is MGHRA and CDR2 is YSYEKL. Trimming took 1 base from V and 8 from J, leaving 26 bases between them. CDR3 in amino acids: CASSQGGAGMGGGWEAFF. DNA of the CDR3: TGCGCCAGCAGCCAAGGCGGGGCAGGGATGGGTGGAGGATGGGAAGCTTTCTTT.

This clone has a handful of counts. The J gene is TRBJ2-1, the V gene TRBV7-9; 9 bases match TRBD2. The germline CDR1 and CDR2 sequences are SEHNR and FQNEAQ (reference sequence). The junction had 11 bases not matched to a gene; V was cut back by 4 bases and J by 4 bases. This CDR3 has 17 residues. CDR3 loop: CASSSIQGLAPYNEQFF. DNA of the CDR3: TGTGCCAGCAGCTCAATACAGGGACTAGCCCCGTACAATGAGCAGTTCTTC.

The chain is built from TRBV27 and TRBJ2-7; the D gene is possibly TRBD1 (6 bases). Germline V lookup: CDR1 MNHEY, CDR2 SMNVEV (reference sequence). CDR3 length equals 14 residues. Deletions cut 4 bases from V and 1 base from J, with 11 bases between. The CDR3 loop reads CASSWAGASYEQYF. The DNA of the CDR3 is TGTGCCAGCAGTTGGGCAGGGGCATCCTACGAGCAGTACTTC.

The chain recombines TRBV6-1 with TRBJ2-7; 9 nucleotides align to TRBD2. With 6 bases clipped from V and 6 bases from J, the junction kept 9 bases outside the gene matches. CDR3 length equals 14 residues. CDR1 MNHNS and CDR2 SASEGT come from the germline V gene. CDR3 in DNA: TGTGCCAGCAGACCCCAGCGGGAGGACCCCGAGCAGTACTTC. Translating gives CASRPQREDPEQYF.

The rearrangement joins TRBV6-5 to TRBJ2-7; 12 bases are a match to TRBD2. Unmatched junction bases numbered 8, after V lost 4 bases and J lost 4 bases. The CDR3 is 16 residues long. Germline assignment: CDR1 MNHEY and CDR2 SVGAGI. The CDR3 DNA reads TGTGCCAGCAGTTCCGGTCCGGGACTAGCGGGTTACGAGCAGTACTTC. Its translation is CASSSGPGLAGYEQYF.

The J gene is TRBJ2-5, the V gene TRBV5-1; maybe TRBD1 (5 bases). The CDR3 runs 13 residues. From germline, CDR1 is SGHRS and CDR2 YFSETQ. V was trimmed by 5 bases and J by 5 bases, leaving 13 bases between them. The CDR3 is CASSSGIGETQYF. DNA for the CDR3: TGCGCCAGCAGTTCAGGGATTGGGGAGACCCAGTACTTC.

V is TRBV7-3 and J is TRBJ2-3; 7 bases fit TRBD2. This CDR3 contains 17 residues. V was pared by 3 bases and J by 10 bases, with 19 bases of the junction left unmatched. Per germline, CDR1 SGHTA and CDR2 FQGTGA. This CDR3 reads CASSFGVGGRENRPQYF. The CDR3 bases are TGTGCCAGCAGCTTCGGGGTCGGGGGGAGGGAGAACCGTCCGCAGTATTTT.

This chain links TRBV5-1 with TRBJ2-1; TRBD2 aligns across 14 bases. CDR3 length equals 19 residues. V shed 3 bases and J 1 base; nucleotides not matched to a gene: 9. Germline loops: CDR1 SGHRS, CDR2 YFSETQ. CDR3 DNA sequence: TGCGCCAGCAGCTACGGACTAGCGGGGGGTATCCCGTCCTACAATGAGCAGTTCTTC. This sequence encodes CASSYGLAGGIPSYNEQFF.

The J gene is TRBJ1-5, the V gene TRBV28; 7 nucleotides align to TRBD1. The CDR3 totals 14 residues. J lost 4 bases, V lost 1 base, and 1 base had no gene match. Germline lookup yields CDR1 MDHEN and CDR2 SYDVKM. In nucleotides, the CDR3 is TGTGCCAGCAGTTTATCAGGGGGGAATCAGCCCCAGCATTTT. As protein: CASSLSGGNQPQHF.

The chain couples TRBV7-2 to TRBJ2-1; TRBD2 matches at 11 bases. Germline trimming cut 5 bases from V and 7 bases from J; bases unmatched to any gene: 4. The CDR3 is 14 residues long. CDR1 and CDR2 (germline): SGHTA, FQGNSA. Here the CDR3 reads CASSRGTSGNEQFF. The CDR3 coding sequence is TGTGCCAGCAGCCGGGGGACTAGCGGAAATGAGCAGTTCTTC.

The rearrangement uses TRBV27 and TRBJ1-1, with 8 bases aligning to TRBD1. The CDR3 runs 15 residues. Trimming removed 0 bases from V and 8 bases from J; junction bases left unmatched: 8. CDR1 is MNHEY, CDR2 SMNVEV, per germline (reference sequence). This CDR3 is CASSLSQGAPLEAFF. The CDR3, as DNA: TGTGCCAGCAGTTTATCGCAGGGGGCACCCTTAGAAGCTTTCTTT.

The rearrangement uses TRBV5-1 and TRBJ1-2; the D gene is possibly TRBD1 (6 bases). The CDR3 totals 18 residues. Deletions cut 4 bases from V and 0 bases from J, with 22 bases between. Germline V lookup: CDR1 SGHRS, CDR2 YFSETQ. In DNA, the CDR3 is TGCGCCAGCAGCCCGGCGGGGGCAGATTTAATCCCTAACTATGGCTACACCTTC. It codes for CASSPAGADLIPNYGYTF. The entire variable domain, with the rest obtained from reference TRBV5-1 and TRBJ1-2, is as follows: KAGVTQTPRYLIKTRGQQVTLSCSPISGHRSVSWYQQTPGQGLQFLFEYFSETQRNKGNFPGRFSGRQFSNSRSEMNVSTLELGDSALYLCASSPAGADLIPNYGYTFGSGTRLTVV.

The V call is TRBV5-4, the J call TRBJ2-2, with 14 bases lining up with TRBD2. This CDR3 has 16 amino acids. CDR1 SGHNT and CDR2 YYREEE come from the germline V gene (reference sequence). The V and J ends lost 3 bases and 6 bases, in that order; junction bases with no gene match: 4. CDR3 DNA sequence: TGTGCCAGCAGCTCCCCGGGACTAGCGGGGGCCGGGGAGCTGTTTTTT. This encodes CASSSPGLAGAGELFF.

This clone came up once. V is TRBV7-3 and J is TRBJ2-5, with 8 bases aligning to TRBD2. Germline V lookup: CDR1 SGHTA, CDR2 FQGTGA. CDR3 size: 15 residues. V dropped 5 bases and J dropped 2; count of bases not matched to a gene: 7. The DNA of the CDR3 is TGTGCCAGCAGCGGCGGGGGGAGTTCTCAAGAGACCCAGTACTTC. The encoded protein is CASSGGGSSQETQYF.

This sequence joins TRBV27 and TRBJ1-2, with 10 bases matching TRBD1. V trimming: 3 bases; J trimming: 7 bases; junction bases outside the gene matches: 2. The CDR3 covers 13 residues. Germline lookup yields CDR1 MNHEY and CDR2 SMNVEV (reference sequence). In nucleotides, the CDR3 is TGTGCCAGCAGTTTTCGGACAGGGGGTGGCTACACCTTC. It yields the protein CASSFRTGGGYTF.

V is TRBV7-2 and J is TRBJ2-2; D is uncertain. Germline V gene data show CDR1 as SGHTA and CDR2 as FQGNSA. This CDR3 is built from 18 residues. V lost 1 base to trimming and J lost 3 bases, with 18 bases between them. For the CDR3, the DNA is TGTGCCAGCAGCTTAGAGACTTACTACGAATCCGACACCGGGGAGCTGTTTTTT. It is translated as CASSLETYYESDTGELFF.

This clone has only a few counts. This rearrangement joins TRBV5-1 to TRBJ1-4; 7 positions agree with TRBD1. The ends lost 4 bases at V and 4 bases at J; junction bases unmatched: 4. The CDR3 spans 14 residues. Germline lookup yields CDR1 SGHRS and CDR2 YFSETQ. The DNA of the CDR3 is TGCGCCAGCAGCGTCGACAGGGATAATGAAAAACTGTTTTTT. Translated, it gives CASSVDRDNEKLFF.

In regard to this clone: Relative to the germline gene, one junction end is altered; a read error may explain this. The V call is TRBV6-6, the J call TRBJ1-5; 7 nucleotides align to TRBD1. The CDR3 runs to 12 residues. Germline CDR1 MNHNY, CDR2 SVGAGI (reference sequence). The CDR3 spells CASSDVDRRGYF. In DNA form, the CDR3 reads TGTGCCAGCAGTGACGTGGACAGGAGGGGGTATTTT.

This sequence joins TRBV29-1 and TRBJ2-5, with D possibly TRBD1 on 6 matching bases. Trimming shortened V by 1 base and J by 12 bases, and 12 bases separated the two germline ends. Germline V lookup: CDR1 SQVTM, CDR2 ANQGSEA. The CDR3 sequence is 11 residues long. The CDR3 reads CSVEATGLKYF. The CDR3 DNA is TGCAGCGTTGAAGCGACAGGACTTAAGTACTTC.

The genes are TRBV6-1 and TRBJ1-4, with D tentatively TRBD1 (6 bases). The CDR3 runs 17 residues. V was pared by 0 bases and J by 5 bases, with 16 bases between. The germline CDR1 and CDR2 sequences are MNHNS and SASEGT. DNA for the CDR3: TGTGCCAGCAGTGAAGCGGTTCCCGGGACATTGAATGAAAAACTGTTTTTT. It encodes CASSEAVPGTLNEKLFF.

The chain couples TRBV11-2 to TRBJ2-3; 8 bases are a match to TRBD2. The length of the CDR3 is 16 residues. V was clipped by 1 base and J by 5 bases; unmatched bases: 8. Germline V CDR1 and CDR2: SGHAT, FQNNGV. The CDR3 region has the DNA TGTGCCAGCAGCTTAGGCGGTAGCGGGACGAGAGATACGCAGTATTTT. Amino acids: CASSLGGSGTRDTQYF.

The chain links TRBV18 to TRBJ1-5, with 12 nucleotides matching TRBD1. Germline V gene sequence: CDR1 KGHSH, CDR2 LQKENI. The CDR3 runs to 16 residues. Trimming removed 0 bases from V and 9 bases from J; junction bases left unmatched: 6. The CDR3 DNA is TGTGCCAGCTCACCACCGGGACAGGGGGCTGAGGCGCCCCAGCATTTT. Translation gives CASSPPGQGAEAPQHF.